These T cell receptor beta chains were read from a single sample in a study. TCRdb ran MiXCR on the RT-PCR reads and lists one entry per CDR3 protein. The sample has more than 600,000 distinct CDR3 sequences, over 12% seen once. Material: memory CD4+ T cells from blood. Receptor source: a female donor in good health, serving as a healthy control. Each CDR3 is given with its conserved first and last residue. A D gene is named only where the DNA matches it firmly. The size of a clone is reported for some rows only, either as once, few or many, or as a class for expanded clones.

v_call	d_call	j_call	clone_size	cdr3_nt	cdr3_aa
TRBV20-1	-	TRBJ1-1	few	TGCAGTGCTAGAGACCTCCGTCAAATTGAAGCTTTCTTT	CSARDLRQIEAFF
TRBV20-1	-	TRBJ2-3	few	TGCAGTGCTTTTAAAGGGTACACAGATACGCAGTATTTT	CSAFKGYTDTQYF
TRBV7-2	-	TRBJ1-1	many	TGTGCCAGCAGCCGGGGAATGAACACTGAAGCTTTCTTT	CASSRGMNTEAFF
TRBV3-1	-	TRBJ1-1	-	TGTGCCAGCAGCCAAGGTCATTGGGGGCAGAACACTGAAGCTTTCTTT	CASSQGHWGQNTEAFF
TRBV7-2	-	TRBJ1-1	few	TGTGCCAGCAGCTTGTATGGAGCTCCCACTGAAGCTTTCTTT	CASSLYGAPTEAFF
TRBV7-9	TRBD2	TRBJ2-5	few	TGTGCCAGCAGTCGCGGGACTAGCGGGAGCAGCGTAGAGACCCAGTACTTC	CASSRGTSGSSVETQYF
TRBV10-3	TRBD2	TRBJ2-3	-	TGTGCCATCAGTGGAGAGCGGGAGCTCACAGATACGCAGTATTTT	CAISGERELTDTQYF
TRBV7-2	-	TRBJ2-7	-	TGTGCCAGCAGCTCCCAGGGGGAGGGGGGATTCTACGAGCAGTACTTC	CASSSQGEGGFYEQYF
TRBV7-2	-	TRBJ1-2	-	TGTGCCAGCAGCTTAGCGGACAGCTACTATGGCTACACCTTC	CASSLADSYYGYTF
TRBV29-1	-	TRBJ2-6	many	TGCAGCGTTGCTCTCTCTGGGGCCAACGTCCTGACTTTC	CSVALSGANVLTF
TRBV29-1	TRBD2	TRBJ2-3	many	TGCAGCGTCGCGGGACTAGCGGGCGGGAGAGATACGCAGTATTTT	CSVAGLAGGRDTQYF
TRBV10-3	TRBD2	TRBJ2-7	many	TGTGCCATCAGTGACCATACTAGCGGGAGTTCTTACGAGCAGTACTTC	CAISDHTSGSSYEQYF
TRBV18	-	TRBJ2-2	-	TGTGCCAGCTCACCACCGGGACCCGGGGAGCTGTTTTTT	CASSPPGPGELFF
TRBV20-1	-	TRBJ2-5	few	TGCAGTGCTAGTGGGACTCCTCCACTCCAAGAGACCCAGTACTTC	CSASGTPPLQETQYF
TRBV12-3/TRBV12-4	TRBD2	TRBJ2-3	few	TGTGCCAGCAGTGCACCGTCTAGCGGGACGCAGTATTTT	CASSAPSSGTQYF
TRBV3-1	TRBD1	TRBJ1-2	few	TGTGCCAGCAGCCCCCGGACAGGAATAATCTATGGCTACACCTTC	CASSPRTGIIYGYTF
TRBV28	-	TRBJ2-6	few	TGTGCCAGCAGTCCCATAGGGGCAGGGGTAGCGGGGGCCAACGTCCTGACTTTC	CASSPIGAGVAGANVLTF
TRBV10-3	-	TRBJ2-1	-	TGTGCCATCAGTGAGCCCGGGGCTAGCGCATACAATGAGCAGTTCTTC	CAISEPGASAYNEQFF
TRBV11-2	TRBD2	TRBJ2-1	-	TGTGCCAGCAGCTTAGTCCCAACTAGCGGGAGTTACAATGAGCAGTTCTTC	CASSLVPTSGSYNEQFF
TRBV6-6	-	TRBJ2-2	few	TGTGCCAGCAGCCTCGGGACAAGTGGGTCCGGGGAGCTGTTTTTT	CASSLGTSGSGELFF
TRBV6-2/TRBV6-3	TRBD2	TRBJ2-1	few	TGTGCCAGCAGTCCTAACCCTGGACTAGCGGGAGTTTGGAACCATGAGCAGTTCTTC	CASSPNPGLAGVWNHEQFF
TRBV7-2	TRBD2	TRBJ2-3	many	TGTGCCAGCAGCTTACTAGCGGGAATGGGCACAGATACGCAGTATTTT	CASSLLAGMGTDTQYF
TRBV27	-	TRBJ2-1	few	TGTGCCAGCAGTTTAGTCGACAGTCTCCATGAGCAGTTCTTC	CASSLVDSLHEQFF
TRBV27	-	TRBJ2-7	-	TGTGCCAGCAGTTCCTCGTGGGCCTCAGACTCCGAGCAGTACTTC	CASSSSWASDSEQYF
TRBV12-3/TRBV12-4	-	TRBJ1-2	-	TGTGCCAGCACTCCGACAGGTCTCTATGGCTACACCTTC	CASTPTGLYGYTF
TRBV4-3	TRBD2	TRBJ2-7	few	TGCGCCAGCAGCCAAGACTCTGGGACTAGCATGGGGCAGTACTTC	CASSQDSGTSMGQYF
TRBV28	TRBD2	TRBJ2-2	few	TGTGCCAGCAGTTTCGGGTCGGCGGGAGAAAACACCGGGGAGCTGTTTTTT	CASSFGSAGENTGELFF
TRBV12-3/TRBV12-4	-	TRBJ2-5	many	TGTGCCAGCAGTCCAGGGACATCAATCCAAGAGACCCAGTACTTC	CASSPGTSIQETQYF
TRBV27	-	TRBJ1-4	few	TGTGCCAGCAGTTTTGGGGTGGCGGCGGCTAATGAAAAACTGTTTTTT	CASSFGVAAANEKLFF
TRBV7-2	-	TRBJ1-4	few	TGTGCCAGCAGCCCAAGGGGGGGCCATGGTGAAAAACTGTTTTTT	CASSPRGGHGEKLFF
TRBV7-3	TRBD2	TRBJ2-7	-	TGTGCCAGCAGCCCGAATCTAGCGGCCAACTACGAGCAGTACTTC	CASSPNLAANYEQYF
TRBV12-3/TRBV12-4	-	TRBJ2-1	many	TGTGCCAGCTCGGATTTCAGTCCGCAGTTCTTC	CASSDFSPQFF
TRBV12-3/TRBV12-4	TRBD1	TRBJ1-5	-	TGTGCCAGCACCCAGACAGGGGGAAATAAGCCCCAGCATTTT	CASTQTGGNKPQHF
TRBV20-1	TRBD2	TRBJ2-7	few	TGCAGTGCTAGAGAGCTTATAGCTGGGAGGGCCCACGAGCAGTACTTC	CSARELIAGRAHEQYF
TRBV12-3/TRBV12-4	TRBD2	TRBJ2-1	few	TGTGCCAGCAGTAAGACTAGCGGGGGCTACAATGAGCAGTTCTTC	CASSKTSGGYNEQFF
TRBV7-2	TRBD2	TRBJ2-7	few	TGTGCCAGCAGCCCTATCGGGACTAGCGGGAGATACGAGCAGTACTTC	CASSPIGTSGRYEQYF
TRBV3-1	-	TRBJ1-2	few	TGTGCCAGCAGCCAAGACAGGACCTTCTATGGCTACACCTTC	CASSQDRTFYGYTF
TRBV2	-	TRBJ2-7	-	TGTGCCAGCGTGAACCCTAGCGCACACTACGAGCAGTACTTC	CASVNPSAHYEQYF
TRBV28	-	TRBJ2-3	-	TGTGCCAGCAAGCCCTCTAGCACAGATACGCAGTATTTT	CASKPSSTDTQYF
TRBV12-5	-	TRBJ1-2	-	TGTGCTAGTGGTTTGGTACCAGGGTTTGGCGGCTACACCTTC	CASGLVPGFGGYTF
TRBV20-1	-	TRBJ2-2	-	TGCAGTGCTAGCATACAGGGATACACCGGGGAGCTGTTTTTT	CSASIQGYTGELFF
TRBV29-1	TRBD2	TRBJ2-7	many	TGCAGCGCTACGTCGGGGGAGGGAAACAACGAGCAGTACTTC	CSATSGEGNNEQYF
TRBV5-6	-	TRBJ2-2	few	TGTGCCAGCAGCTTGACACCTTTGAACACCGGGGAGCTGTTTTTT	CASSLTPLNTGELFF
TRBV20-1	-	TRBJ1-1	few	TGCAGTGCTAGAGAGGAAAGAGAGCCCATATGGGAAGCTTTCTTT	CSAREEREPIWEAFF
TRBV4-3	-	TRBJ2-1	-	TGCGCCAGCAGCCAATATAGTTACAATGAGCAGTTCTTC	CASSQYSYNEQFF